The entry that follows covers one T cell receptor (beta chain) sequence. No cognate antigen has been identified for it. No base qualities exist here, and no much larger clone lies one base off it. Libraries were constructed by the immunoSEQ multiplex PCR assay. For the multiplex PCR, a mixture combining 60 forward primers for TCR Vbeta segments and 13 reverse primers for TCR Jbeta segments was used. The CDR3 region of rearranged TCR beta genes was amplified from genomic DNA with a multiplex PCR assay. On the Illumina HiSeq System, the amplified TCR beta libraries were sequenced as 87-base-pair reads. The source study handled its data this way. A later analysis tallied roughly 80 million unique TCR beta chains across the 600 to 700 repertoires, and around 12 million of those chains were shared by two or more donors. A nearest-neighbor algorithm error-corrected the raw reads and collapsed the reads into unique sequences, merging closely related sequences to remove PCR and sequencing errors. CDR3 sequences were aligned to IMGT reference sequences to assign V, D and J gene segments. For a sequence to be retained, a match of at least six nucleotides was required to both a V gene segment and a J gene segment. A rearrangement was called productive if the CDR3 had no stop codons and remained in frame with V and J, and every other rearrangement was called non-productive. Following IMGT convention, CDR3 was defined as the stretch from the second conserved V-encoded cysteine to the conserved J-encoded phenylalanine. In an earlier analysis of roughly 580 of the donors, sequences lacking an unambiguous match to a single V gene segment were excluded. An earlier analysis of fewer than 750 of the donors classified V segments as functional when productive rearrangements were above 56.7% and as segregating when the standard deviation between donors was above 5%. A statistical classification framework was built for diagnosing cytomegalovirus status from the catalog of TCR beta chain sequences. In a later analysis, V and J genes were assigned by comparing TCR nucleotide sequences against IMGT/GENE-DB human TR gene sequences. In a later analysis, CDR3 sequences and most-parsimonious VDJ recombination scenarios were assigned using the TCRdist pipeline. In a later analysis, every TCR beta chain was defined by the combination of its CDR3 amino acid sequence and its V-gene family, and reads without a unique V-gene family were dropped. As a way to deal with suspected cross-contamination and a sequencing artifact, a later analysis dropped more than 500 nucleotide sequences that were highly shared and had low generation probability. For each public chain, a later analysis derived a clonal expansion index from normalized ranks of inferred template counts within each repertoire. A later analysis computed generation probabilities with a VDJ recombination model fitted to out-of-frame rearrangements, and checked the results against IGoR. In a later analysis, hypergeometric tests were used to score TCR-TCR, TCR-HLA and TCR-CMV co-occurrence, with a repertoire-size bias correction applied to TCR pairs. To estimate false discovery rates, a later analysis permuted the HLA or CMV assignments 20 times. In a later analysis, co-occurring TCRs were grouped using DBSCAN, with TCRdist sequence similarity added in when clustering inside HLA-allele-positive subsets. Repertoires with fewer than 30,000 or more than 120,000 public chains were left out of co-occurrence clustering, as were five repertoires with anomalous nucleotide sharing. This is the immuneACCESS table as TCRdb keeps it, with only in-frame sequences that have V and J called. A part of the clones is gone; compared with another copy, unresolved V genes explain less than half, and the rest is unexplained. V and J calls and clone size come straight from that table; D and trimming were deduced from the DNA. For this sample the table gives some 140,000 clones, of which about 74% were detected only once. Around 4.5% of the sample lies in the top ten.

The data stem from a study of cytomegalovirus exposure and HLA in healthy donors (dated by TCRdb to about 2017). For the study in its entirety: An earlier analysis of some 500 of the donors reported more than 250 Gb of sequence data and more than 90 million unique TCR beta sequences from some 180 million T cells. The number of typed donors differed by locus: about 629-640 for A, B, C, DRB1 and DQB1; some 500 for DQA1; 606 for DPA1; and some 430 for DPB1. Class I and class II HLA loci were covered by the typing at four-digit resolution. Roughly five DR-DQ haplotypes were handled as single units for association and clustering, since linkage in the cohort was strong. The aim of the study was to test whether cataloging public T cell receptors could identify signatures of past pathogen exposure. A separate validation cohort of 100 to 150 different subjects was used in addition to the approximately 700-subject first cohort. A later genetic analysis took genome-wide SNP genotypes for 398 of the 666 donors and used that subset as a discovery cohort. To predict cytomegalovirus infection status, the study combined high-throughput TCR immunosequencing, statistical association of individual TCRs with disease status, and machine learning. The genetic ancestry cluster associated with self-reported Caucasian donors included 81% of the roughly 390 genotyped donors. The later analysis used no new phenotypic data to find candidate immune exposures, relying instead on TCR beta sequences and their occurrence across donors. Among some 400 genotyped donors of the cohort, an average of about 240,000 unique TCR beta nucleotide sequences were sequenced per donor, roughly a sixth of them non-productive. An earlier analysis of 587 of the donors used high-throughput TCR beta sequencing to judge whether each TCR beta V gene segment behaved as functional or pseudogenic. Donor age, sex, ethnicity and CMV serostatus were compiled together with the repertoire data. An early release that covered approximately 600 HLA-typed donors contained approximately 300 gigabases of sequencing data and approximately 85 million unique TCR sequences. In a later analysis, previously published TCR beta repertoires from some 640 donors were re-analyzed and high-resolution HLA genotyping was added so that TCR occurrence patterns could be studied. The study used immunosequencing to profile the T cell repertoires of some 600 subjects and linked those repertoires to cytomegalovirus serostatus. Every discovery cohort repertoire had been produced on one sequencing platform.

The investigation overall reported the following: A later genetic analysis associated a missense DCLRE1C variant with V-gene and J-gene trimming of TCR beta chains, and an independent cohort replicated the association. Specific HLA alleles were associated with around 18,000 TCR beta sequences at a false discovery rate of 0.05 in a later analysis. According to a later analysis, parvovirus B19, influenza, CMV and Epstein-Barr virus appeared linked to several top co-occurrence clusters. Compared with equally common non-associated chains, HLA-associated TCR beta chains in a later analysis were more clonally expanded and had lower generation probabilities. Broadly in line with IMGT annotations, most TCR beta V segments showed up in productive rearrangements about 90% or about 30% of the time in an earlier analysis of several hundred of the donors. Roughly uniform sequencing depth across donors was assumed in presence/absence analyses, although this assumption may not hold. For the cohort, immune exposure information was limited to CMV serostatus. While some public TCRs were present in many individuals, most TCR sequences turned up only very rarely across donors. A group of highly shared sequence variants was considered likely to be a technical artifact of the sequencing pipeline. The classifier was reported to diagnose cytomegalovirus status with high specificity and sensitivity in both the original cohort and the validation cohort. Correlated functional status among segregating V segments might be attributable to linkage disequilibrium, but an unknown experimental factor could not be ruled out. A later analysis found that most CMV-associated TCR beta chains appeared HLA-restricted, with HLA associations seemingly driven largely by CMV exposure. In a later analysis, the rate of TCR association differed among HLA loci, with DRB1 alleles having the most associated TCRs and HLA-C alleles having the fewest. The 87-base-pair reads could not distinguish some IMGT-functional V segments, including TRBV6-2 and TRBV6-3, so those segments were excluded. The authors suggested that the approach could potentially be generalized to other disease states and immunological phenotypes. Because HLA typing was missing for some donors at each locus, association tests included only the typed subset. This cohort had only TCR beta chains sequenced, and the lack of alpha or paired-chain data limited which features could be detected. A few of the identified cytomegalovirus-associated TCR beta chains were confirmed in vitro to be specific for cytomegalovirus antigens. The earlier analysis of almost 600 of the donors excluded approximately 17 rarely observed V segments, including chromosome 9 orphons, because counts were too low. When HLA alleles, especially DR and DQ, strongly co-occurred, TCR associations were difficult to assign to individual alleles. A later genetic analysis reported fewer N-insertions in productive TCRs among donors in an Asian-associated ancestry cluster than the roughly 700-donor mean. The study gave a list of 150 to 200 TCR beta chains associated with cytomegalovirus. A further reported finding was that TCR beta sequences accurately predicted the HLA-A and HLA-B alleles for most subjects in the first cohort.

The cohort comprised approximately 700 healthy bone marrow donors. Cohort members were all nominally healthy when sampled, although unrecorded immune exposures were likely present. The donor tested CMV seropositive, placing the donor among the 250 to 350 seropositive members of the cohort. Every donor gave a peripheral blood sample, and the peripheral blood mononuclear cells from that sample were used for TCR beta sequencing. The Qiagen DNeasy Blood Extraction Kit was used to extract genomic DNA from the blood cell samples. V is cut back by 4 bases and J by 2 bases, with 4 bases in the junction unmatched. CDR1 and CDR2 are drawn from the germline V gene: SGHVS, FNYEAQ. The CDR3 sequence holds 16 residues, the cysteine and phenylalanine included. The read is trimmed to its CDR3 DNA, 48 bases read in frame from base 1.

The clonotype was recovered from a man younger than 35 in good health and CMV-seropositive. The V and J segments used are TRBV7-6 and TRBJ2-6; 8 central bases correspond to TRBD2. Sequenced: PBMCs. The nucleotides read TGTGCCAGCAGCTCGGGGGGGCTGACTGGGGCCAACGTCCTGACTTTC. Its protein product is CASSSGGLTGANVLTF.